This entry is about one T cell receptor beta chain. Its antigen is not identified. Germline V gene data show CDR1 as LGHNA and CDR2 as YNFKEQ. V was trimmed by 3 bases and J by 0 bases, leaving 20 bases between them. The CDR3 spans 18 residues. This sample is part of a study of cytomegalovirus exposure and HLA in healthy donors. PCR amplification relied on 60 Vbeta primers (plus 13 Jbeta primers). Profiled with immunoSEQ multiplex PCR; TCRdb holds only in-frame clones, not every one. The table has some 150,000 clones, 8.9% seen once. Regarding the study as a whole: Researchers reported from a later analysis that most CMV-associated TCR beta chains appeared HLA-restricted.

The gene calls are TRBV4-2 and TRBJ1-1; maybe TRBD1 (6 bases). The receptor was derived from a woman aged 40 to 50 in good health and CMV-seropositive. What was sequenced was PBMCs. CDR3 coding DNA: TGTGCCAGCAGCCATAAGGTTCTGGGACAACAACTGAACACTGAAGCTTTCTTT. The encoded protein is CASSHKVLGQQLNTEAFF.